Following are 32 T cell receptor beta chains from one sample sequenced in a study of immune heterogeneity within non-small cell lung tumors. Samples each supplied 500 to 650 ng of bulk tumor genomic DNA as template. Primary tumors were biopsied several times each, far apart, intraoperatively. With untreated, newly diagnosed non-small cell lung cancer, the patients went on to undergo curative surgery. CDR3 of TCR beta was amplified by multiplex PCR that used 32 V and 13 J primers. TCRdb independently ran MiXCR on the multiplex PCR reads; one entry per CDR3 protein. The sample holds roughly 20,000 distinct CDR3 sequences, about 29% seen once. The sequencing input was lung tumor tissue. The receptors here all came from a man aged 35 to 55 with non-small cell lung cancer.

This clonotype appeared a few times. This chain connects TRBV20-1 to TRBJ2-1; 10 nucleotides agree with TRBD2. Germline V gene sequence: CDR1 DFQATT, CDR2 SNEGSKA (reference sequence). V was clipped by 2 bases and J by 5 bases; unmatched bases: 6. The CDR3 extends over 15 amino acids. The CDR3 protein is CSARQALAGHNEQFF. CDR3 nucleotides: TGCAGTGCTAGACAGGCACTAGCGGGACACAATGAGCAGTTCTTC.

This chain uses TRBV7-9 with TRBJ1-4, with 7 bases lining up with TRBD1. The CDR3 contains 15 residues. The germline V gene has CDR1 SEHNR and CDR2 FQNEAQ (reference sequence). With V trimmed by 4 bases and J by 5 bases, 7 bases remained unmatched. CDR3 DNA: TGTGCCAGCAGCTCGTGGACAGGCGAAAATGAAAAACTGTTTTTT. This sequence encodes CASSSWTGENEKLFF.

This clonotype was detected ten times or more. This chain connects TRBV6-5 to TRBJ2-7, with TRBD2 as a possible D gene (5 bases). This CDR3 has 16 residues. Germline V lookup: CDR1 MNHEY, CDR2 SVGAGI. V lost 0 bases and J lost 4, with 16 bases in between. The CDR3 sequence: CASSYSTPRRGYEQYF. CDR3 coding DNA: TGTGCCAGCAGTTACTCTACCCCACGACGCGGGTACGAGCAGTACTTC.

This clonotype showed up just once. This sequence may be a read error, since a much larger clone differs from it by one base. This CDR3 is missing its conserved last phenylalanine or tryptophan, likely due to a read error. V gene TRBV6-4 combines with J gene TRBJ2-1; TRBD2 aligns across 13 bases. This CDR3 is built from 15 residues. Germline loops: CDR1 MRHNA, CDR2 SNTAGT. Trimming removed 4 bases from V and 9 bases from J; junction bases left unmatched: 6. The CDR3 here is CASSARTSGSIEQFY. The CDR3 nucleotides read TGTGCCAGCAGTGCCAGGACTAGCGGGAGTATTGAGCAGTTCTAC.

This clonotype was detected only a few times. V is TRBV4-3 and J is TRBJ2-1; 13 bases map to TRBD2. V lost 6 bases and J lost 9; bases outside the gene matches: 14. CDR3 length equals 17 residues. CDR1 is LGHNA, CDR2 YSLEER, per germline. CDR3 DNA sequence: TGCGCCAGCAGTCCGGGGACGTGGACTAGCGGGAGTAGTGAGCAGTTCTTC. Its translation is CASSPGTWTSGSSEQFF.

Only a few counts were recorded for this clonotype. The rearrangement links TRBV3-1 to TRBJ2-3, with 7 bases identical to TRBD1. The ends lost 2 bases at V and 4 bases at J; junction bases unmatched: 6. This CDR3 spans 15 amino acids. Germline values: CDR1 LGHDT, CDR2 YNNKEL (reference sequence). CDR3 DNA: TGTGCCAGCAGCCAAAGACAGGGTCTGGCAGATACGCAGTATTTT. Translation: CASSQRQGLADTQYF.

Regarding this clonotype: Since a much larger clone is just one base distant, this may be a read error. This is likely a read error, given that the CDR3 carries no conserved phenylalanine or tryptophan at its end. J is TRBJ2-2 and V is TRBV10-3; no definite D call. CDR1 and CDR2 (germline): ENHRY, SYGVKD. The CDR3 spans 14 residues. The ends were cut back, 4 bases at V and 2 bases at J, with 8 bases in the middle. CDR3 loop: CAISAIVNTGELFC. In DNA, the CDR3 is TGTGCCATCAGTGCGATCGTTAACACCGGGGAGCTGTTTTGT.

The genes are TRBV5-4 and TRBJ2-3, with TRBD2 identical over 7 bases. This CDR3 comprises 17 residues. J lost 2 bases, V lost 1 base, and 10 bases had no gene match. Germline V lookup: CDR1 SGHNT, CDR2 YYREEE (reference sequence). CDR3 DNA: TGTGCCAGCAGCTTGAAGTCGGCGGGAGCGTTCACAGATACGCAGTATTTT. Translation: CASSLKSAGAFTDTQYF.

The chain uses TRBV7-2 and TRBJ2-1, with 8 bases matching TRBD2. The CDR3 contains 15 residues. V gave up 0 bases and J gave up 10 bases; unmatched junction bases: 8. The germline V gene encodes CDR1 SGHTA and CDR2 FQGNSA. CDR3 sequence: CASSLAHSTSAEQFF. DNA for the CDR3: TGTGCCAGCAGCTTAGCGCACTCGACTAGCGCCGAGCAGTTCTTC.

Worth noting for this clonotype: One end of the junction varies from germline; a read error may be responsible. The chain links TRBV5-1 to TRBJ1-6; D is uncertain. This CDR3 comprises 15 residues. Germline V CDR1 and CDR2: SGHRS, YFSETQ. CDR3 amino acids: CASSLEGNVNSPPHF. The CDR3 DNA follows: TGCGCCAGCAGCTTGGAAGGGAATGTTAATTCACCCCCCCACTTT.

By frequency in the sample, this clonotype is medium-sized. The chain recombines TRBV18 with TRBJ2-7, with D uncertain. Per the germline V gene, CDR1 is KGHSH and CDR2 is LQKENI. This CDR3 spans 11 amino acids. With 3 bases removed from V and 2 bases from J, the gap between germline ends came to 2 bases. CDR3 in DNA: TGTGCCAGCTCACCCGCCTACGAGCAGTACTTC. It specifies CASSPAYEQYF.

This clonotype was seen a few times. The V and J genes are TRBV19 and TRBJ1-1, with a tentative D call TRBD1 (6 bases). V was clipped by 6 bases and J by 4 bases, with 15 bases between them. This CDR3 has 14 residues. Germline values: CDR1 LNHDA, CDR2 SQIVND (reference sequence). The CDR3 protein is CASSKQGGGTEAFF. DNA of the CDR3: TGTGCCAGTAGCAAACAGGGAGGGGGCACTGAAGCTTTCTTT.

The chain recombines TRBV3-1 with TRBJ2-7; 9 bases map to TRBD1. The V gene's germline CDR1 is LGHDT and CDR2 YNNKEL (reference sequence). V dropped 2 bases and J dropped 5; count of bases not matched to a gene: 4. There are 14 residues in the CDR3. The CDR3 loop is CASSQPGTGHEQYF. The CDR3 DNA follows: TGTGCCAGCAGCCAACCCGGGACAGGGCACGAGCAGTACTTC.

The CDR3 sequence is CASSFSGETNSPLHF. In DNA form, the CDR3 reads TGTGCCAGCAGCTTTTCAGGGGAGACCAATTCACCCCTCCACTTT. The chain uses TRBV11-2 and TRBJ1-6, with a weak D call TRBD1 (6 bases). Germline CDR1 is SGHAT and CDR2 is FQNNGV. This CDR3 region has 15 residues. V was cut by 3 bases and J by 7 bases, with 13 bases left in between.

As for this clonotype: A much larger clone differs from this one at a single base, so this may be a read error. The chain couples TRBV6-1 to TRBJ2-5; D ambiguous. Germline-derived CDR1 and CDR2 are MNHNS and SASEGT. The CDR3 is 15 amino acids. V dropped 7 bases and J dropped 5 bases, with 20 bases sitting between them. The CDR3 DNA is TGTGCCAGCACTACCCATAGGTGTTTAGGGGAGACCCAGTACTTC. This translates into CASTTHRCLGETQYF.

This clonotype was found many times. The chain has TRBV19 and TRBJ2-1, with D possibly being TRBD2 (6 bases). CDR1 is LNHDA and CDR2 is SQIVND in the germline V gene (reference sequence). Between the trimmed V and J ends, which lost 3 bases and 7 bases, there was a span of 16 bases. This CDR3 comprises 15 residues. The CDR3 here is CASSITQASANEQFF. In DNA form, the CDR3 reads TGTGCCAGTAGTATTACCCAAGCTAGCGCAAATGAGCAGTTCTTC.

This clonotype was recorded many times. This sequence joins TRBV30 and TRBJ1-5; 7 bases fit TRBD1. J lost 7 bases, V lost 0 bases, and 9 bases had no gene match. The germline CDR1 and CDR2 sequences are GTSNPN and SVGIG (reference sequence). This CDR3 region has 15 residues. The DNA of the CDR3 is TGTGCCTGGAGTGTCTCGGGAGGGGGCGGACAGCCCCAGCATTTT. Its protein is CAWSVSGGGGQPQHF.

The J gene is TRBJ2-1, the V gene TRBV11-2, with TRBD2 as a possible D gene (6 bases). Trimming pared 5 bases from V and 2 bases from J, leaving 16 bases between. Germline assignment: CDR1 SGHAT and CDR2 FQNNGV. The CDR3 totals 16 residues. The CDR3 region has the DNA TGTGCCAGCAGCCCAGGCCGAGGGAGGCCCTACAATGAGCAGTTCTTC. Translation: CASSPGRGRPYNEQFF.

This clonotype was seen ten or more times. The chain is built from TRBV3-1 and TRBJ1-5; D unresolved. Trimming left V 1 base short and J 4 bases short, with 8 bases between. The germline CDR1 and CDR2 sequences are LGHDT and YNNKEL (reference sequence). This CDR3 is 14 amino acids long. CDR3 loop: CASSQGSLNQPQHF. The CDR3 nucleotides read TGTGCCAGCAGCCAAGGGTCATTAAATCAGCCCCAGCATTTT.

This clonotype was detected ten times or more. This chain uses TRBV11-3 with TRBJ2-7; 7 bases are a match to TRBD2. V dropped 0 bases and J dropped 9; count of bases not matched to a gene: 8. The length of the CDR3 is 14 residues. Germline loops: CDR1 SGHNT, CDR2 YENEEA. This chain's CDR3 is CASSLEGLVGWQYF. In DNA form, the CDR3 reads TGTGCCAGCAGCTTAGAAGGACTAGTCGGTTGGCAGTACTTC.

This clonotype has a handful of counts. V and J are TRBV18 and TRBJ1-1; no reliable D call. The CDR3 extends over 12 amino acids. The germline V gene encodes CDR1 KGHSH and CDR2 LQKENI. The germline V and J ends were trimmed by 6 bases and 10 bases, with 15 bases remaining between them. The DNA of the CDR3 is TGTGCCAGCTCCCAACCCCAATTTCCAGCTTTCTTT. Translated: CASSQPQFPAFF.

About this clonotype itself: One junction end does not reproduce the germline sequence, and a read error may be involved. V and J are TRBV15 and TRBJ2-1; D uncertain. Germline-derived CDR1 and CDR2 are LNHNV and YYDKDF (reference sequence). The CDR3 runs 15 residues. The CDR3 region has the DNA TGTGCCACCAGCAGAGATCGTGGACGGCAAAATGAGCAGCTCTTC. Translation gives CATSRDRGRQNEQLF.

This clonotype was observed many times. The chain recombines TRBV11-2 with TRBJ2-2; D is perhaps TRBD1 (6 bases). The V gene lost 5 bases and the J gene lost 2 bases, with 12 bases spanning the gap. Germline V gene lookup returns CDR1 SGHAT and CDR2 FQNNGV. The CDR3 totals 15 residues. The DNA of the CDR3 is TGTGCCAGCAGCCCAAACAGGGTTAACACCGGGGAGCTGTTTTTT. This gives the protein CASSPNRVNTGELFF.

The rearrangement links TRBV6-5 to TRBJ1-4; D may be TRBD1 (6 bases). The CDR3 runs 15 residues. CDR1 is MNHEY and CDR2 is SVGAGI in the germline V gene. V lost 4 bases to trimming and J lost 2 bases, with 11 bases between them. The CDR3 DNA is TGTGCCAGCAGTTCAAGCGGGGGCACTAATGAAAAACTGTTTTTT. Encoded protein: CASSSSGGTNEKLFF.

The rearrangement joins TRBV27 to TRBJ2-5; TRBD1 might be the D (5 bases). CDR1 is MNHEY, CDR2 SMNVEV, per germline (reference sequence). This CDR3 is 12 amino acids long. The CDR3 reads CAVGRVKETQYF. DNA for the CDR3: TGTGCAGTCGGCAGGGTCAAAGAGACCCAGTACTTC.

The chain joins TRBV2 to TRBJ2-1; D gene unclear. The V and J ends lost 6 bases and 9 bases respectively, with 6 bases between them. Germline CDR1 reads SNHLY; CDR2 reads FYNNEI. This CDR3 comprises 10 residues. The CDR3 region has the DNA TGTGCCAGCAGCAAGGGTGAGCAGTTCTTC. Translated: CASSKGEQFF.

There are many counts of this clonotype. The chain recombines TRBV30 with TRBJ1-2; unclear D gene. V lost 6 bases and J 4 bases, leaving 15 bases between the germline ends. Germline CDR1 reads GTSNPN; CDR2 reads SVGIG (reference sequence). This CDR3 spans 13 amino acids. The CDR3 nucleotides read TGTGCCTGTACTGACCGGGTCCTCTATGGCTACACCTTC. Encoded protein: CACTDRVLYGYTF.

Ten or more counts support this clonotype. V gene TRBV12-3 or TRBV12-4 combines with J gene TRBJ2-2, with TRBD1 matching 10 bases. V trimming: 5 bases; J trimming: 4 bases; junction bases outside the gene matches: 4. The CDR3 loop spans 15 amino acids. DNA of the CDR3: TGTGCCAGCAGTGGGACAGGGGAGAGCACCGGGGAGCTGTTTTTT. Its protein is CASSGTGESTGELFF.

For this clonotype: An end of the junction differs from the germline gene, which may be a read error. CDR3 coding DNA: TGTGCCAGCAGCTTAGACACCTATGTCTACACCTTC. Its protein is CASSLDTYVYTF. V gene TRBV7-8 combines with J gene TRBJ1-2, with no clear D. CDR3 length: 12 residues. Germline V gives CDR1 SGHVS, CDR2 FQNEAQ.

This clonotype was observed many times. The V call is TRBV6-1, the J call TRBJ1-2; a possible D gene is TRBD1 (5 bases). V lost 6 bases to trimming and J lost 2 bases, with 16 bases between them. From germline, CDR1 is MNHNS and CDR2 SASEGT. The CDR3 covers 15 residues. The CDR3 spells CASRPPGALNYGYTF. The CDR3 coding sequence is TGTGCCAGCAGACCCCCCGGGGCCCTGAACTATGGCTACACCTTC.

This clonotype appeared many times. The J gene is TRBJ1-5, the V gene TRBV7-2; D call uncertain. Germline V gene lookup returns CDR1 SGHTA and CDR2 FQGNSA. The CDR3 consists of 12 residues. V was shortened by 1 base and J by 6 bases, with 4 bases between the two germline ends. The CDR3 sequence is CASSLVSQPQHF. The CDR3 region has the DNA TGTGCCAGCAGCTTAGTGAGTCAGCCCCAGCATTTT.

This clonotype was picked up many times. This chain connects TRBV11-2 to TRBJ2-3; 11 bases align to TRBD2. The V segment lost 3 bases and the J segment 7 bases; nucleotides outside the gene matches: 6. The CDR3 is 15 residues long. Germline lookup yields CDR1 SGHAT and CDR2 FQNNGV. In DNA form, the CDR3 reads TGTGCCAGCAGCTTGGAGGCTAGCGGGAGGAATACGCAGTATTTT. Protein: CASSLEASGRNTQYF.